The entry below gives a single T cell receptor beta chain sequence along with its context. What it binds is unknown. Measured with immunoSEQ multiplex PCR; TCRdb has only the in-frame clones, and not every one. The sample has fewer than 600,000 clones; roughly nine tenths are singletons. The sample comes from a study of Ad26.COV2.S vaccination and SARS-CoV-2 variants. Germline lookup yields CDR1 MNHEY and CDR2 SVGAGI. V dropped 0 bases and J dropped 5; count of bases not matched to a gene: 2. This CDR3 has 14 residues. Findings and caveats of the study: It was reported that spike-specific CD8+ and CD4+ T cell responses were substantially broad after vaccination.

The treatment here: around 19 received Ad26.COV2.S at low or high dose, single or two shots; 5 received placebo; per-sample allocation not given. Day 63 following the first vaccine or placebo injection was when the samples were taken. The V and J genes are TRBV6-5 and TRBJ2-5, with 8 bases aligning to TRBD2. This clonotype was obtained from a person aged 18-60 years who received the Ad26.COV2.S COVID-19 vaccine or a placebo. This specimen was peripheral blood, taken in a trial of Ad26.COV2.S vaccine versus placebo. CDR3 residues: CASSYSLAGETQYF. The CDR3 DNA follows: TGTGCCAGCAGTTACTCGCTAGCGGGTGAGACCCAGTACTTC.